Described below is a single T cell receptor beta chain sequence and its context. The antigen remains unidentified. In chemo-refractory metastatic non-small-cell lung cancer, patients got ipilimumab CTLA-4 blockade together with focal radiation. Libraries were prepared by immunoSEQ multiplex PCR; TCRdb keeps only in-frame clonotypes and omits some of them. Of tens of thousands of clones in the sample, 73% were seen once. This entry comes from a study of radiotherapy plus CTLA-4 blockade in lung cancer. General study results and limits: Blood-borne expansion of tumor-derived TCR clones followed radiotherapy plus ipilimumab. Best predicting response, reportedly, were early blood T cell clone dynamics, with interferon-beta.

This TCR derives from a human donor with non-small cell lung cancer who had a complete response to radiotherapy plus ipilimumab. Specimen: peripheral blood, collected from a patient treated with radiotherapy plus ipilimumab.

CDR3 DNA: TGTGCCAGCCAGACACAGGGCTCCTACGAGCAGTACTTC. This gives the protein CASQTQGSYEQYF. This chain links TRBV28 with TRBJ2-7, with a weak D call TRBD1 (6 bases). The CDR3 is 13 amino acids. Germline assignment: CDR1 MDHEN and CDR2 SYDVKM. V lost 8 bases, J lost 0 bases, and 11 bases lay in between.